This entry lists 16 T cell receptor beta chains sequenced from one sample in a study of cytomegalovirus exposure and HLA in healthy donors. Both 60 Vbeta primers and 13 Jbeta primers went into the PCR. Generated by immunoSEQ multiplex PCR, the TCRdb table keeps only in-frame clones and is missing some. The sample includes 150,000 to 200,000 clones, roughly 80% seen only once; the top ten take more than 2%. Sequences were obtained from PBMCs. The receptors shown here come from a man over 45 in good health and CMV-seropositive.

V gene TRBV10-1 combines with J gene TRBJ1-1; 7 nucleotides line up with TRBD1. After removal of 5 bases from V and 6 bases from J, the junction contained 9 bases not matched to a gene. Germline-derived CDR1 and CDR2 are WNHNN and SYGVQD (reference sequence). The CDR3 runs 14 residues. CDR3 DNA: TGCGCCAGCAGTCCCACGACAGGGTTCGCTGAAGCTTTCTTT. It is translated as CASSPTTGFAEAFF.

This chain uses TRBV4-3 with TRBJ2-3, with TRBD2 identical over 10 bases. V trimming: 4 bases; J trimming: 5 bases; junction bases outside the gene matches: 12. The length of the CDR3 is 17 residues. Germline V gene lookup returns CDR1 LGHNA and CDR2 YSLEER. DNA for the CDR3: TGCGCCAGCAGCCTCCAATTCAGCGGGGGGGCAGGAGATACGCAGTATTTT. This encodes CASSLQFSGGAGDTQYF.

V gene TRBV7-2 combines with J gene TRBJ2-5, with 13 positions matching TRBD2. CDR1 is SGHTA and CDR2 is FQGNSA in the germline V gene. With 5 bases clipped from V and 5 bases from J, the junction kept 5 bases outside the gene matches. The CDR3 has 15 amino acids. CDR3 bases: TGTGCCAGCAGCACAACTAGCGGGGGGGCCGAGACCCAGTACTTC. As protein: CASSTTSGGAETQYF.

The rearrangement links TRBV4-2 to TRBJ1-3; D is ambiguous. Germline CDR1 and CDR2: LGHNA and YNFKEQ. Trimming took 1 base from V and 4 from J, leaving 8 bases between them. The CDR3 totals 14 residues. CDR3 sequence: CASSQVEGGNTIYF. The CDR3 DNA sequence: TGTGCCAGCAGCCAAGTTGAGGGCGGAAACACCATATATTTT.

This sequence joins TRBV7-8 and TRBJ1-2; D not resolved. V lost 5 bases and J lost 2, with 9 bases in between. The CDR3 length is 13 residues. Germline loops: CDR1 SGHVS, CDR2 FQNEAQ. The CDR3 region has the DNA TGTGCCAGCAGCCTTGTCCCCAACTATGGCTACACCTTC. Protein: CASSLVPNYGYTF.

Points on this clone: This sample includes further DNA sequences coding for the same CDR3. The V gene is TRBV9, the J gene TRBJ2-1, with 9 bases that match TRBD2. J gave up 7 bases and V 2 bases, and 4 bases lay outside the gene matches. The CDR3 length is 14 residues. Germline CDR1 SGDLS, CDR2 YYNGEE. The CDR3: CASSVAGGLNEQFF. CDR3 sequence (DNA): TGTGCCAGCAGCGTTGCGGGGGGGCTAAATGAGCAGTTCTTC.

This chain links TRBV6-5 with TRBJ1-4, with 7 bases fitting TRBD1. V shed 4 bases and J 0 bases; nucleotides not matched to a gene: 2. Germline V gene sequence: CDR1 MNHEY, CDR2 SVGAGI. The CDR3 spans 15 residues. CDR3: CASSWGTATNEKLFF. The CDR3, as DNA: TGTGCCAGCAGTTGGGGGACAGCAACTAATGAAAAACTGTTTTTT.

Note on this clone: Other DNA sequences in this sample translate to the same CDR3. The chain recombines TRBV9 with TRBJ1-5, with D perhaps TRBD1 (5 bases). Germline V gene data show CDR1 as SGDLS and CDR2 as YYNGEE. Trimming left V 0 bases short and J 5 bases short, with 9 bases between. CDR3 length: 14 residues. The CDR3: CASSVAGGDQPQHF. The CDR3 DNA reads TGTGCCAGCAGCGTAGCAGGAGGGGATCAGCCCCAGCATTTT.

This CDR3 reads CASSQGDSNSNQPQHF. CDR3 coding DNA: TGTGCCAGCAGCCAAGGTGACTCGAATAGCAATCAGCCCCAGCATTTT. The chain employs TRBV4-2 and TRBJ1-5; unclear D gene. Germline V CDR1 and CDR2: LGHNA, YNFKEQ. The CDR3 spans 16 residues. V lost 1 base and J lost 0, with 10 bases in between.

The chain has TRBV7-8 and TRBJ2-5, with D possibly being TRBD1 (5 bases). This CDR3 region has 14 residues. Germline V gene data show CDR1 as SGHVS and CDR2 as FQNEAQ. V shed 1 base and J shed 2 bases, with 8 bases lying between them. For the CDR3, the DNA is TGTGCCAGCAGCTTAGTCACAGGACAAGAGACCCAGTACTTC. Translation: CASSLVTGQETQYF.

The chain's CDR3 is CASSGQGRSGNTIYF. The DNA of the CDR3 is TGTGCCAGCAGTGGACAGGGCCGCTCTGGAAACACCATATATTTT. The rearrangement uses TRBV6-5 and TRBJ1-3; the match to TRBD1 covers 8 bases. V lost 5 bases, J lost 0 bases, and 3 bases stayed unmatched. The CDR3 extends over 15 amino acids. Germline CDR1 is MNHEY and CDR2 is SVGAGI.

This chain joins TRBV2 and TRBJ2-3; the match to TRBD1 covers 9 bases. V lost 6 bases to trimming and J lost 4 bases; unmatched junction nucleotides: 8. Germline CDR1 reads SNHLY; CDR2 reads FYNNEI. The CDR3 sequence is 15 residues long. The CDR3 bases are TGTGCCAGCAGCGCACAGGGGGCAGGATCAGATACGCAGTATTTT. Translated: CASSAQGAGSDTQYF.

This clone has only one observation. The CDR3 DNA follows: TGTGCCAGCAGTTTATACAGGACGCCGGAGACCCAGTACTTC. Protein sequence: CASSLYRTPETQYF. The gene calls are TRBV28 and TRBJ2-5; TRBD1 might be the D (5 bases). CDR1 MDHEN and CDR2 SYDVKM come from the germline V gene. CDR3 length: 14 residues. The V end lost 1 base, the J end lost 5 bases, and 11 bases lay between the germline ends.

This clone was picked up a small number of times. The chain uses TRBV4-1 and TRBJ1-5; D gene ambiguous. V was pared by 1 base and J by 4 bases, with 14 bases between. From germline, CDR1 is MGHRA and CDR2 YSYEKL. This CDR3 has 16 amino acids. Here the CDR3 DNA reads TGCGCCAGCAGCCAAGTAACTACGCGCTCAAATCAGCCCCAGCATTTT. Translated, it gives CASSQVTTRSNQPQHF.

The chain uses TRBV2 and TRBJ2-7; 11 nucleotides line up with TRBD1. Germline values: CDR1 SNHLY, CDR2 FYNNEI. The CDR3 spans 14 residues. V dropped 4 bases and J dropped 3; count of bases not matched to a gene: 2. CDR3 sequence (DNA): TGTGCCAGCAGTGGGGACAGGGGGTTCTACGAGCAGTACTTC. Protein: CASSGDRGFYEQYF.

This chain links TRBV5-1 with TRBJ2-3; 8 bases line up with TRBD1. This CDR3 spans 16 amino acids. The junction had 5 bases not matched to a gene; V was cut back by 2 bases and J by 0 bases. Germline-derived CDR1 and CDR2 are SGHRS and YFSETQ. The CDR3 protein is CASSLQDRGSTDTQYF. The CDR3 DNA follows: TGCGCCAGCAGCTTACAAGACAGGGGCAGCACAGATACGCAGTATTTT.